The entry that follows covers one TCR beta chain sequence. Its matching antigen is unknown. This table comes from immunoSEQ multiplex PCR, and its TCRdb copy is limited to in-frame clones, with some not included. The sample consists of 200,000 to 250,000 clones, approximately 86% of them appearing once. This entry is derived from a study of cytomegalovirus exposure and HLA in healthy donors. Study-wide results and limits: Among TCR sequences, most were rare, though some public TCRs appeared in many donors.

Sequencing used PBMCs. This clonotype was sampled from a woman aged 18-29 years in good health and CMV-seronegative.

CDR3 sequence (DNA): TGTGCCAGCAGCGTTCACCCAGGGGGCTCCTACAATGAGCAGTTCTTC. Protein: CASSVHPGGSYNEQFF. The V gene is TRBV9, the J gene TRBJ2-1; 7 bases fit TRBD1. The length of the CDR3 is 16 residues. Germline CDR1 and CDR2: SGDLS and YYNGEE. Unmatched junction bases numbered 5, after V lost 2 bases and J lost 0 bases.